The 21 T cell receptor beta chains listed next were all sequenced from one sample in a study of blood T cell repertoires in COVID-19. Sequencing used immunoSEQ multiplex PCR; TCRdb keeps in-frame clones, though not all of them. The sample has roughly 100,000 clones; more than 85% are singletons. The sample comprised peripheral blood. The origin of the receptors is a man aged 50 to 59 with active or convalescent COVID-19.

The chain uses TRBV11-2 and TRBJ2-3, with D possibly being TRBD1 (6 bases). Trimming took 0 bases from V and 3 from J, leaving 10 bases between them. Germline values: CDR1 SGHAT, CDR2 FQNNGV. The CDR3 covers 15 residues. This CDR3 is CASSLEGRGTDTQYF. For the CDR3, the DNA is TGTGCCAGCAGCTTAGAGGGCAGGGGAACAGATACGCAGTATTTT. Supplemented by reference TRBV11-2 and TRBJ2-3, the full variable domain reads EAGVAQSPRYKIIEKRQSVAFWCNPISGHATLYWYQQILGQGPKLLIQFQNNGVVDDSQLPKDRFSAERLKGVDSTLKIQPAKLEDSAVYLCASSLEGRGTDTQYFGPGTRLTVL.

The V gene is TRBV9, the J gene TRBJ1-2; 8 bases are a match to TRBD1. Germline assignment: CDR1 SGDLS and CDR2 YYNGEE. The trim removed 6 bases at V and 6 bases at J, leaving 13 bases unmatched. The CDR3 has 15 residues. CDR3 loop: CASTLDRGSADGYTF. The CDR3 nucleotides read TGTGCCAGCACCCTAGACAGGGGCTCGGCGGATGGCTACACCTTC.

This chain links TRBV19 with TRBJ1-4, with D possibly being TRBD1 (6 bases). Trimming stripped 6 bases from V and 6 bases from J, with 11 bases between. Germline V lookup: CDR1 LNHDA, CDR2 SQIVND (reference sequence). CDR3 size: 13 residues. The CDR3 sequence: CASRPHRDEKLFF. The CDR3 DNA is TGTGCCAGTAGGCCTCACAGGGATGAAAAACTGTTTTTT.

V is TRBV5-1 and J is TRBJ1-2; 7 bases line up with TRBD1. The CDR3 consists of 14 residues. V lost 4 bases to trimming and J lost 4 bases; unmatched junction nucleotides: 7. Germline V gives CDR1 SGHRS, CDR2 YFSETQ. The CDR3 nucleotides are TGCGCCAGCAGCGACCGACAGGGATCCTATGGCTACACCTTC. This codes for CASSDRQGSYGYTF.

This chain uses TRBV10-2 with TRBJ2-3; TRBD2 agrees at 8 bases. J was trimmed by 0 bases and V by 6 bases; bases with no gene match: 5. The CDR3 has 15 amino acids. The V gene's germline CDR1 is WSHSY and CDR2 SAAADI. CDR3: CASSPAGASTDTQYF. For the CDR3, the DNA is TGCGCCAGCAGCCCAGCGGGGGCTAGCACAGATACGCAGTATTTT.

The CDR3 here is CAWSVDRANEQFF. The CDR3 nucleotides are TGTGCCTGGAGTGTAGACCGAGCGAATGAGCAGTTCTTC. The J gene is TRBJ2-1, the V gene TRBV30, with no clear D. Germline lookup yields CDR1 GTSNPN and CDR2 SVGIG (reference sequence). Trimming removed 0 bases from V and 7 bases from J, with 10 bases in between. The CDR3 is 13 residues long.

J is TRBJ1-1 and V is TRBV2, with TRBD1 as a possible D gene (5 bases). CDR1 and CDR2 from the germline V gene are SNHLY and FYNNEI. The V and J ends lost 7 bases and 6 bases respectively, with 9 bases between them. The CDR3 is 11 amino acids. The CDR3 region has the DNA TGTGCCAGCAACTGGGGCCCTGAAGCTTTCTTT. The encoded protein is CASNWGPEAFF. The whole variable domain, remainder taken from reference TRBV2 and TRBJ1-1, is EPEVTQTPSHQVTQMGQEVILRCVPISNHLYFYWYRQILGQKVEFLVSFYNNEISEKSEIFDDQFSVERPDGSNFTLKIRSTKLEDSAMYFCASNWGPEAFFGQGTRLTVV.

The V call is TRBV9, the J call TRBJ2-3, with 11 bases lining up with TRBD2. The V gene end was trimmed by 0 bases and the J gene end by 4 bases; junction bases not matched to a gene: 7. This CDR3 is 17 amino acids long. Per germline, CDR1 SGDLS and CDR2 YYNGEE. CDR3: CASSVGGNSGGADTQYF. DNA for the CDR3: TGTGCCAGCAGCGTAGGAGGGAATAGCGGGGGGGCAGATACGCAGTATTTT.

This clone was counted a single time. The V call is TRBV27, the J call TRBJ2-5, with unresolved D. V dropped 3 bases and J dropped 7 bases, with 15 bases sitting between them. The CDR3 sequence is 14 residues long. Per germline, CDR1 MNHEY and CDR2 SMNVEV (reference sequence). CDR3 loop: CASSLNGPPGTQYF. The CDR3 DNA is TGTGCCAGCAGTTTGAATGGGCCTCCTGGGACCCAGTACTTC.

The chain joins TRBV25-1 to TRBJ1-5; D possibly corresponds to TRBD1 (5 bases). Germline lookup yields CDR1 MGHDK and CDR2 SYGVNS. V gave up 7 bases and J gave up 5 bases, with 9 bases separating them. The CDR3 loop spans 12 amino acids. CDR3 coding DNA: TGTGCCAGCACCGGGGGACATCAGCCCCAGCATTTT. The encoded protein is CASTGGHQPQHF.

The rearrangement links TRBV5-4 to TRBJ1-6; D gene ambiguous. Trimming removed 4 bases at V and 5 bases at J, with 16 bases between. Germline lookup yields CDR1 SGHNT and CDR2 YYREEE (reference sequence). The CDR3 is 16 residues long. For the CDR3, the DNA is TGTGCCAGCAGCAAAGGCCTCACAGTTGATAATTCACCCCTCCACTTT. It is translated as CASSKGLTVDNSPLHF.

The CDR3 is CASRPPTGDSYNEQFF. The CDR3 bases are TGTGCCAGCAGACCCCCGACAGGAGACTCCTACAATGAGCAGTTCTTC. The chain recombines TRBV2 with TRBJ2-1; maybe TRBD1 (6 bases). CDR3 length: 16 amino acids. Germline loops: CDR1 SNHLY, CDR2 FYNNEI. The V end lost 6 bases, the J end lost 0 bases, and 15 bases lay between the germline ends.

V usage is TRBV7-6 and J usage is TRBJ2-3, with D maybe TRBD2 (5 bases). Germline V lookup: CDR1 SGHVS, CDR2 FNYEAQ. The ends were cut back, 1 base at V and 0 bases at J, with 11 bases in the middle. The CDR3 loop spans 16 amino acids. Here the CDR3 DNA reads TGTGCCAGCAGCTTAGGTTCGGGATCTAGCACAGATACGCAGTATTTT. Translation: CASSLGSGSSTDTQYF.

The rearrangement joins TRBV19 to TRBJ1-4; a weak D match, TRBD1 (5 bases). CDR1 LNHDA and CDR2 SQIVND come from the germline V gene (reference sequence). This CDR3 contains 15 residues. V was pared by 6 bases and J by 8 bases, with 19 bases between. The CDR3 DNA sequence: TGTGCCAGTAGCAGGGAAGGTCAGCCAGGGGAAAAACTGTTTTTT. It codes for CASSREGQPGEKLFF. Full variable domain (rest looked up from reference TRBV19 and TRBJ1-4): DGGITQSPKYLFRKEGQNVTLSCEQNLNHDAMYWYRQDPGQGLRLIYYSQIVNDFQKGDIAEGYSVSREKKESFPLTVTSAQKNPTAFYLCASSREGQPGEKLFFGSGTQLSVL.

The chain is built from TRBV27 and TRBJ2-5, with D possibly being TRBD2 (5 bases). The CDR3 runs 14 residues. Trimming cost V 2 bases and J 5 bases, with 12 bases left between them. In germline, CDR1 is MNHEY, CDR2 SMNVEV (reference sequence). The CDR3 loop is CASSLAPPGETQYF. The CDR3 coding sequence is TGTGCCAGCAGTTTAGCCCCGCCGGGGGAGACCCAGTACTTC.

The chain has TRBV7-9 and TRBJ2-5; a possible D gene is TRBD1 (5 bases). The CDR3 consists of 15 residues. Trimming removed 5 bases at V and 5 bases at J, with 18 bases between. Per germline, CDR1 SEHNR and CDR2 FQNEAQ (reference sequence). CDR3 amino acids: CASSLDTGLWETQYF. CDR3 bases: TGTGCCAGCAGCCTAGATACAGGATTGTGGGAGACCCAGTACTTC.

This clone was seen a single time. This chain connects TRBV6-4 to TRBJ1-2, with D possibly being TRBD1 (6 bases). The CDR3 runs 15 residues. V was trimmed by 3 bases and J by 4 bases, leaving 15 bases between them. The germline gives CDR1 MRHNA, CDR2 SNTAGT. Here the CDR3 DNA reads TGTGCCAGCAGTGAAATGGGAGGGGGTAGCTATGGCTACACCTTC. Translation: CASSEMGGGSYGYTF.

The CDR3 here is CASSGPDTFYGYTF. CDR3 DNA sequence: TGTGCCAGCAGTGGCCCCGACACCTTCTATGGCTACACCTTC. The chain has TRBV28 and TRBJ1-2; D gene unclear. The germline CDR1 and CDR2 sequences are MDHEN and SYDVKM. Trimming removed 5 bases from V and 4 bases from J, with 14 bases in between. The CDR3 runs to 14 residues.

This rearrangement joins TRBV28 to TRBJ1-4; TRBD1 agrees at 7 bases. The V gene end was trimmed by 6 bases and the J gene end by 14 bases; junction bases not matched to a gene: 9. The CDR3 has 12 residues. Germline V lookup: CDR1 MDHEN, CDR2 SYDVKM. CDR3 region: CASSLRQGGLFF. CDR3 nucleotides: TGTGCCAGCAGCTTGAGACAAGGGGGCCTGTTTTTT. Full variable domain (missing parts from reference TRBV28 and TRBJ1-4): DVKVTQSSRYLVKRTGEKVFLECVQDMDHENMFWYRQDPGLGLRLIYFSYDVKMKEKGDIPEGYSVSREKKERFSLILESASTNQTSMYLCASSLRQGGLFFGSGTQLSVL.

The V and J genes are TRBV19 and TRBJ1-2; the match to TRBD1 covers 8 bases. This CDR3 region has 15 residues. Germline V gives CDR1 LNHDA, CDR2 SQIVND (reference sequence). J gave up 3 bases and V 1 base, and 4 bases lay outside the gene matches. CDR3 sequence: CASSIVGGQDYGYTF. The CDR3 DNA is TGTGCCAGTAGTATAGTCGGGGGACAGGACTATGGCTACACCTTC.

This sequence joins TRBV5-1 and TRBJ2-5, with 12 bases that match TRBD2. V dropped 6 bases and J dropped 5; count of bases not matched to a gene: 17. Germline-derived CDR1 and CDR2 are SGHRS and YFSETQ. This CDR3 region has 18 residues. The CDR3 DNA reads TGCGCCAGCAACTACCAAGCGGCTAGCGGGGGGGCCGGGGAGACCCAGTACTTC. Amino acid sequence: CASNYQAASGGAGETQYF.